This entry features one TCR beta chain sequence. Antigen specificity is unknown. Regulatory T cells were sorted as CD4+CD25hiCD127low/negative. These data are taken from a study of B cell selection in AIRE deficiency. Study-wide points: Of over 3,500 shared Treg TCRbeta sequences, around 32% were healthy-only, approximately 9.7% patient-only.

V was pared by 6 bases and J by 5 bases, with 13 bases between. The CDR3 extends over 13 amino acids. Germline CDR1 is SGHAT and CDR2 is FQNNGV. The protocol was immunoSEQ multiplex PCR, while the TCRdb copy is restricted to in-frame clones and leaves out a portion. The data hold 23,000 or so clones, with 92% observed a single time. Material: CD4+CD25+ Tregs sorted from PBMCs. The TCR originated in a human donor in good health. The chain joins TRBV11-2 to TRBJ1-1; perhaps TRBD1 as D (5 bases). CDR3 bases: TGTGCCAGCAGTTTTGGGGGGTGGACTGAAGCTTTCTTT. This translates into CASSFGGWTEAFF.